These 13 T cell receptor beta chains were sequenced from one sample in a study of T cell responses to AZD1222 COVID-19 vaccine. The protocol was immunoSEQ multiplex PCR, while the TCRdb copy is restricted to in-frame clones and leaves out a portion. In the table there are under 200,000 clones, about 90% of which are singletons. The material was peripheral blood, obtained on day 0 of MenACWY control vaccination. These receptors were obtained from an adult in good health.

The chain joins TRBV18 to TRBJ1-1, with unresolved D. Germline lookup yields CDR1 KGHSH and CDR2 LQKENI. V was clipped by 1 base and J by 3 bases, with 6 bases between them. The length of the CDR3 is 13 residues. In nucleotides, the CDR3 is TGTGCCAGCTCACCACGCGCGGACACTGAAGCTTTCTTT. It is translated as CASSPRADTEAFF.

A single count supports this clone. The rearrangement links TRBV7-3 to TRBJ1-3; D unresolved. This CDR3 spans 16 amino acids. Germline lookup yields CDR1 SGHTA and CDR2 FQGTGA. V gave up 5 bases and J gave up 0 bases, with 14 bases separating them. CDR3 sequence (DNA): TGTGCCAGCAGCCCCGGACCGCCGAGCTCTGGAAACACCATATATTTT. It codes for CASSPGPPSSGNTIYF.

The chain links TRBV24-1 to TRBJ2-1; the match to TRBD1 covers 10 bases. Per germline, CDR1 KGHDR and CDR2 SFDVKD. This CDR3 spans 13 amino acids. V lost 9 bases to trimming and J lost 8 bases; unmatched junction nucleotides: 6. The CDR3 is CATGGTGVYEQFF. The CDR3 DNA follows: TGTGCCACCGGGGGGACAGGGGTTTATGAGCAGTTCTTC.

This chain uses TRBV6-5 with TRBJ2-6; the D gene is possibly TRBD1 (6 bases). The V end lost 10 bases, the J end lost 0 bases, and 13 bases lay between the germline ends. The CDR3 loop spans 15 amino acids. Germline values: CDR1 MNHEY, CDR2 SVGAGI. CDR3 in amino acids: CATKQGFSGANVLTF. DNA for the CDR3: TGTGCCACCAAACAGGGTTTCTCTGGGGCCAACGTCCTGACTTTC.

In its sample, this clone was seen once. V gene TRBV9 combines with J gene TRBJ1-3; weak D call: TRBD1 (6 bases). The CDR3 covers 14 residues. The V gene lost 2 bases and the J gene lost 2 bases, with 8 bases spanning the gap. Germline assignment: CDR1 SGDLS and CDR2 YYNGEE. The CDR3 region has the DNA TGTGCCAGCAGCGTCCAGGGGACTGGAAACACCATATATTTT. It specifies CASSVQGTGNTIYF.

The J gene is TRBJ2-2, the V gene TRBV28, with D perhaps matching TRBD2 (6 bases). V lost 6 bases to trimming and J lost 1 base, with 9 bases between them. Germline CDR1 is MDHEN and CDR2 is SYDVKM. The CDR3 sequence is 14 residues long. CDR3 in amino acids: CASRWGENTGELFF. CDR3 sequence (DNA): TGTGCCAGCAGGTGGGGGGAGAACACCGGGGAGCTGTTTTTT.

With respect to this clone: Other nucleotide sequences from this sample produce the same CDR3. The rearrangement joins TRBV29-1 to TRBJ1-3, with D perhaps TRBD1 (6 bases). CDR3 length: 13 amino acids. Deletions cut 6 bases from V and 1 base from J, with 10 bases between. Germline assignment: CDR1 SQVTM and CDR2 ANQGSEA. CDR3 residues: CSVLTGSGNTIYF. In DNA, the CDR3 is TGCAGCGTCCTCACAGGGTCTGGAAACACCATATATTTT.

This clone came up once. The chain has TRBV29-1 and TRBJ1-2; TRBD1 matches at 7 bases. Germline V gene sequence: CDR1 SQVTM, CDR2 ANQGSEA. The length of the CDR3 is 10 residues. The V segment lost 7 bases and the J segment 6 bases; nucleotides outside the gene matches: 2. The CDR3 loop is CSDGQDGYTF. CDR3 sequence (DNA): TGCAGCGACGGACAGGATGGCTACACCTTC.

V and J are TRBV7-9 and TRBJ2-7, with 8 bases matching TRBD1. Germline V lookup: CDR1 SEHNR, CDR2 FQNEAQ (reference sequence). Trimming cost V 6 bases and J 0 bases; bases outside gene matches: 10. The CDR3 loop spans 16 amino acids. As DNA, the CDR3 is TGTGCCAGCAGTTGGCCTTCAGGGGGCCACTCCTACGAGCAGTACTTC. Protein sequence: CASSWPSGGHSYEQYF.

This clone was counted a few times. The chain has TRBV19 and TRBJ1-5; D is perhaps TRBD1 (5 bases). Germline lookup yields CDR1 LNHDA and CDR2 SQIVND (reference sequence). Trimming shortened V by 9 bases and J by 4 bases, and 19 bases separated the two germline ends. The CDR3 has 15 amino acids. Here the CDR3 reads CASVNSGLSNQPQHF. For the CDR3, the DNA is TGTGCCAGCGTTAATTCGGGACTCTCGAATCAGCCCCAGCATTTT. The full variable domain, completed using reference TRBV19 and TRBJ1-5, is DGGITQSPKYLFRKEGQNVTLSCEQNLNHDAMYWYRQDPGQGLRLIYYSQIVNDFQKGDIAEGYSVSREKKESFPLTVTSAQKNPTAFYLCASVNSGLSNQPQHFGDGTRLSIL.

CDR3 DNA: TGTGCCAGTATTTCTTCGGACAGGGGCTCTGGAAACACCATATATTTT. Its translation is CASISSDRGSGNTIYF. This chain joins TRBV19 and TRBJ1-3, with TRBD1 identical over 9 bases. After removal of 7 bases from V and 0 bases from J, the junction contained 7 bases not matched to a gene. The germline V gene encodes CDR1 LNHDA and CDR2 SQIVND (reference sequence). The CDR3 sequence is 16 residues long.

The rearrangement joins TRBV18 to TRBJ1-4; 8 bases are shared with TRBD1. The CDR3 runs 17 residues. J was trimmed by 3 bases and V by 5 bases; bases with no gene match: 11. CDR1 and CDR2 (germline): KGHSH, LQKENI. The CDR3 is CASSKTSTGVANEKLFF. The CDR3 bases are TGTGCCAGCTCAAAAACATCGACAGGGGTGGCTAATGAAAAACTGTTTTTT.

As for this clone: Relative to the germline gene, one junction end is altered; a read error may explain this. The V call is TRBV30, the J call TRBJ2-5; D perhaps matches TRBD1 (7 bases). CDR1 is GTSNPN, CDR2 SVGIG, per germline (reference sequence). The CDR3 is made up of 14 amino acids. For the CDR3, the DNA is TGTGCCTGGGTTGGGGGGAACAGGGGATTGATGTTGAACTTC. Translation: CAWVGGNRGLMLNF. Supplemented by reference TRBV30 and TRBJ2-5, the full variable domain reads SQTIHQWPATLVQPVGSPLSLECTVEGTSNPNLYWYRQAAGRGLQLLFYSVGIGQISSEVPQNLSASRPQDRQFILSSKKLLLSDSGFYLCAWVGGNRGLMLNFGPGTRLLVL.